These 31 T cell receptor beta chains came from one sample sequenced in a study of T cell repertoires in cytomegalovirus infection. One entry per CDR3 protein results from TCRdb running MiXCR on the reads. The data hold nearly 650,000 distinct CDR3 sequences, with 20% to 30% observed a single time. Sequencing was carried out using CD8+ T cells from PBMCs. The receptors shown here come from a human donor in good health (CMV status not recorded). Some clones in this sample may be carry-over from other donors' samples.

This clonotype has just a few counts. J is TRBJ1-1 and V is TRBV27, with 10 bases lining up with TRBD1. Germline CDR1 and CDR2: MNHEY and SMNVEV (reference sequence). The CDR3 length is 17 residues. The junction had 8 bases not matched to a gene; V was cut back by 4 bases and J by 0 bases. CDR3 in amino acids: CASSSRDRGPLNTEAFF. DNA of the CDR3: TGTGCCAGCAGTTCCCGGGACAGGGGCCCGTTGAACACTGAAGCTTTCTTT.

A word on this clonotype: Just one base apart from a much larger clone, this may be a read error. The V and J genes are TRBV7-4 and TRBJ1-5; D ambiguous. CDR1 is SGHVT, CDR2 SQSDAQ, per germline. This CDR3 contains 14 residues. V lost 5 bases, J lost 2 bases, and 10 bases lay in between. The CDR3 is CASSDGVGNQPQHF. The CDR3 DNA is TGTGCCAGCAGCGACGGGGTAGGCAATCAGCCCCAGCATTTT.

J is TRBJ2-7 and V is TRBV6-2 or TRBV6-3; D gene ambiguous. The germline gives CDR1 MNHEY, CDR2 SVGEGT. This CDR3 comprises 13 residues. Written as DNA, the CDR3 is TGTGCCAGCAGCGACATCTACTCCTACGAGCAGCACGTC. It yields the protein CASSDIYSYEQHV.

Many counts were recorded for this clonotype. The rearrangement links TRBV12-3 or TRBV12-4 to TRBJ2-7; TRBD2 aligns across 10 bases. The CDR3 is 14 residues long. Trimming cost V 5 bases and J 2 bases; bases outside gene matches: 3. The CDR3 DNA follows: TGTGCCAGCAGTGCGGGACTAGCGACCTACGAGCAGTACTTC. Its translation: CASSAGLATYEQYF.

The genes are TRBV6-2 or TRBV6-3 and TRBJ2-1, with TRBD1 identical over 7 bases. The trim removed 8 bases at V and 2 bases at J, leaving 9 bases unmatched. The CDR3 sequence is 15 residues long. In germline, CDR1 is MNHEY, CDR2 SVGEGT. This chain's CDR3 is CASRPGQLTYNEQFF. The CDR3 DNA reads as TGTGCCAGCCGTCCGGGACAGCTGACCTACAATGAGCAGTTCTTC.

This clonotype was seen ten or more times. The rearrangement uses TRBV7-9 and TRBJ2-4; D possibly uses TRBD1 or TRBD2 (5 bases each). Germline CDR1 SEHNR, CDR2 FQNEAQ (reference sequence). Trimming took off 11 bases at V and 0 bases at J, with 11 bases between the two ends. CDR3 length equals 13 residues. The CDR3 is CAGTLLAKNIQYF. The CDR3 DNA is TGTGCCGGGACCCTACTAGCCAAAAACATTCAGTACTTC.

This clonotype was observed a handful of times. The J gene is TRBJ1-5, the V gene TRBV2; D is ambiguous. Trimming took 1 base from V and 1 from J, leaving 11 bases between them. The CDR3 is 16 residues long. Germline CDR1 reads SNHLY; CDR2 reads FYNNEI. CDR3 sequence (DNA): TGTGCCAGCAGTGAAGTGGCAGGCAGAAGCAATCAGCCCCAGCATTTT. This translates into CASSEVAGRSNQPQHF.

This clonotype turned up a few times. The chain carries TRBV6-2 or TRBV6-3 and TRBJ1-1; perhaps TRBD1 as D (5 bases). The CDR3 contains 15 residues. Trimming cost V 2 bases and J 7 bases, with 17 bases left between them. The germline CDR1 and CDR2 sequences are MNHEY and SVGEGT. The CDR3: CASSYDIGEGDEAFF. The CDR3 nucleotides are TGTGCCAGCAGTTACGACATCGGAGAAGGGGATGAAGCTTTCTTT.

In this sample, this clonotype turned up a few times. V and J are TRBV6-1 and TRBJ1-2; D uncertain. Trimming removed 2 bases at V and 0 bases at J, with 13 bases between. The CDR3 has 16 amino acids. Germline V gene lookup returns CDR1 MNHNS and CDR2 SASEGT. CDR3 sequence (DNA): TGTGCCAGCAGTGAATTTATCGGTTCACCTAACTATGGCTACACCTTC. It specifies CASSEFIGSPNYGYTF.

This clonotype was seen at least ten times. This rearrangement joins TRBV7-8 to TRBJ2-1; possibly TRBD2 for D (6 bases). Germline V CDR1 and CDR2: SGHVS, FQNEAQ. V was pared by 1 base and J by 4 bases, with 20 bases between. CDR3 size: 18 residues. The CDR3 reads CASSLDYSERALYNEQFF. CDR3 DNA sequence: TGTGCCAGCAGCTTAGACTACTCCGAGCGGGCCCTATACAATGAGCAGTTCTTC.

This clonotype was counted between two and nine times. V is TRBV20-1 and J is TRBJ2-7, with D perhaps being TRBD1 or TRBD2 (5 bases each). In germline, CDR1 is DFQATT, CDR2 SNEGSKA (reference sequence). V was trimmed by 1 base and J by 2 bases, leaving 21 bases between them. CDR3 length equals 17 residues. CDR3 nucleotides: TGCAGTGCTAGAGGGGGACGACAAGGGGATGGGGCCTACGAGCAGTACTTC. It encodes CSARGGRQGDGAYEQYF.

CDR3 in amino acids: CASSDHRKANYGYTF. CDR3 sequence (DNA): TGTGCCAGCAGCGACCACAGAAAAGCTAACTATGGCTACACCTTC. The chain is built from TRBV7-3 and TRBJ1-2, with D unresolved. CDR3 length: 15 residues. Germline V gives CDR1 SGHTA, CDR2 FQGTGA. V was shortened by 5 bases and J by 0 bases, with 13 bases between the two germline ends.

The rearrangement uses TRBV5-1 and TRBJ2-7; TRBD1 is a possible D gene (6 bases). This CDR3 is built from 13 residues. Between the trimmed V and J ends, which lost 4 bases and 2 bases, there was a span of 10 bases. The germline CDR1 and CDR2 sequences are SGHRS and YFSETQ. Here the CDR3 DNA reads TGCGCCAGCAGCGGGGACAAGGCCTACGAGCAGTACTTC. It codes for CASSGDKAYEQYF.

J is TRBJ2-5 and V is TRBV13; the match to TRBD2 covers 7 bases. Unmatched junction bases numbered 4, after V lost 4 bases and J lost 2 bases. The CDR3 is made up of 14 amino acids. CDR1 and CDR2 (germline): PRHDT, FYEKMQ (reference sequence). CDR3: CASSSTSSQETQYF. The CDR3 bases are TGTGCCAGCAGCTCGACTAGCTCTCAAGAGACCCAGTACTTC.

As concerns this clonotype: A read error may produce the germline difference seen at one junction end. This chain joins TRBV6-6 and TRBJ1-1; D perhaps matches TRBD1 (5 bases). Germline CDR1 reads MNHNY; CDR2 reads SVGAGI (reference sequence). This CDR3 is 15 amino acids long. CDR3 bases: TGTGCCAGCCTCGAACCCGAGGGGATGAACTCTGAAGCTTTCTTT. Its protein product is CASLEPEGMNSEAFF.

This rearrangement joins TRBV7-6 to TRBJ2-5; TRBD1 agrees at 9 bases. The CDR3 is 15 residues long. The J segment lost 1 base and the V segment lost 10 bases, leaving 10 bases of the junction unmatched. CDR1 SGHVS and CDR2 FNYEAQ come from the germline V gene. The CDR3 DNA is TGTGCCACCCCCCAGGGACAGGGAGGCCAAGAGACCCAGTACTTC. Its protein is CATPQGQGGQETQYF.

This chain links TRBV28 with TRBJ1-1; the match to TRBD1 covers 7 bases. The CDR3 extends over 16 amino acids. Germline loops: CDR1 MDHEN, CDR2 SYDVKM. The trim removed 5 bases at V and 0 bases at J, leaving 9 bases unmatched. The CDR3 loop is CASSPRTGGMNTEAFF. CDR3 DNA sequence: TGTGCCAGCAGTCCCCGGACAGGCGGCATGAACACTGAAGCTTTCTTT.

This clonotype was found many times. The V call is TRBV4-1, the J call TRBJ1-1; 7 nucleotides line up with TRBD1. CDR3 length equals 16 residues. Germline-derived CDR1 and CDR2 are MGHRA and YSYEKL. J gave up 0 bases and V 0 bases, and 4 bases lay outside the gene matches. The CDR3, as DNA: TGCGCCAGCAGCCAAGAGGCGGGACAGATGAACACTGAAGCTTTCTTT. Its translation: CASSQEAGQMNTEAFF.

The V call is TRBV5-4, the J call TRBJ1-6; TRBD1 might be the D (5 bases). Germline lookup yields CDR1 SGHNT and CDR2 YYREEE (reference sequence). The CDR3 sequence is 15 residues long. V was clipped by 2 bases and J by 10 bases, with 16 bases between them. The CDR3, as DNA: TGTGCCAGCAGCTTCATGGGGCAGGGATTCTCACCCCTCCACTTT. Encoded protein: CASSFMGQGFSPLHF. Full variable domain (remainder filled in from reference TRBV5-4 and TRBJ1-6): ETGVTQSPTHLIKTRGQQVTLRCSSQSGHNTVSWYQQALGQGPQFIFQYYREEENGRGNFPPRFSGLQFPNYSSELNVNALELDDSALYLCASSFMGQGFSPLHFGNGTRLTVT.

The chain employs TRBV28 and TRBJ2-1, with D perhaps matching TRBD2 (6 bases). V was cut by 5 bases and J by 10 bases, with 12 bases left in between. The germline gives CDR1 MDHEN, CDR2 SYDVKM. The CDR3 extends over 12 amino acids. CDR3 in amino acids: CASSATGEEQFF. CDR3 DNA: TGTGCCAGCAGTGCCACGGGGGAGGAGCAGTTCTTC.

V and J are TRBV6-2 or TRBV6-3 and TRBJ2-5, with 8 bases aligning to TRBD1. The V and J ends lost 4 bases and 4 bases, in that order; junction bases with no gene match: 14. This CDR3 region has 17 residues. In germline, CDR1 is MNHEY, CDR2 SVGEGT. The CDR3: CASSFTDRGGRRETQYF. The CDR3 nucleotides read TGTGCCAGCAGTTTTACCGACAGGGGTGGTAGAAGAGAGACCCAGTACTTC.

The sample holds a few counts of this clonotype. CDR3 DNA sequence: TGTGCCACGGAGGAGGACAGGGGGCCCAACACTGAAGCTTTCTTT. Its translation: CATEEDRGPNTEAFF. The chain uses TRBV10-3 and TRBJ1-1; 11 bases match TRBD1. Germline-derived CDR1 and CDR2 are ENHRY and SYGVKD. The length of the CDR3 is 15 residues. With 10 bases clipped from V and 2 bases from J, the junction kept 9 bases outside the gene matches.

The J gene is TRBJ1-4, the V gene TRBV9; D not resolved. Germline CDR1 SGDLS, CDR2 YYNGEE. There are 12 residues in the CDR3. V lost 3 bases and J 4 bases, leaving 4 bases between the germline ends. CDR3: CASSGLNEKLFF. For the CDR3, the DNA is TGTGCCAGCAGCGGCCTTAATGAAAAACTGTTTTTT.

The DNA for the CDR3 is TGTGCCAGCCGGGGGAGGGGGGGTGAGCAGTTCTTC. Translated, it gives CASRGRGGEQFF. V and J are TRBV2 and TRBJ2-1, with D possibly TRBD2 on 7 matching bases. CDR1 is SNHLY and CDR2 is FYNNEI in the germline V gene. The V gene lost 8 bases and the J gene lost 9 bases, with 14 bases spanning the gap. The CDR3 extends over 12 amino acids.

The chain recombines TRBV29-1 with TRBJ1-4, with no clear D. This CDR3 is 10 amino acids long. Germline CDR1 SQVTM, CDR2 ANQGSEA. Deletions cut 3 bases from V and 13 bases from J, with 9 bases between. CDR3 region: CSVEGNGLFF. DNA for the CDR3: TGCAGCGTTGAGGGGAATGGACTGTTTTTT.

Only a few counts were recorded for this clonotype. The rearrangement links TRBV6-1 to TRBJ1-1; TRBD1 matches at 8 bases. V dropped 6 bases and J dropped 1; count of bases not matched to a gene: 10. Germline V gene data show CDR1 as MNHNS and CDR2 as SASEGT. This CDR3 has 16 amino acids. CDR3 residues: CASRTPTGVRNTEAFF. The CDR3 DNA follows: TGTGCCAGCAGAACTCCGACAGGGGTTCGGAACACTGAAGCTTTCTTT.

This clonotype was picked up a small number of times. V gene TRBV6-1 combines with J gene TRBJ2-3; unclear D gene. V was clipped by 6 bases and J by 13 bases, with 17 bases between them. Germline V lookup: CDR1 MNHNS, CDR2 SASEGT. The CDR3 is made up of 12 amino acids. The CDR3 coding sequence is TGTGCCAGCAGCAAAAGACCCCTTCAGGAGTATTTT. Translated: CASSKRPLQEYF.

Worth noting for this clonotype: A read error may explain this, as a much larger clone is one base away. This chain uses TRBV7-4 with TRBJ2-2; possibly TRBD2 for D (5 bases). The CDR3 is 15 residues long. Germline-derived CDR1 and CDR2 are SGHVT and SQSDAQ. The CDR3 DNA is TGTGCCAGCATCTCCCCCCATAGGAACACCGGGGTGCTGTTTTTT. Translation gives CASISPHRNTGVLFF. Supplemented by reference TRBV7-4 and TRBJ2-2, the full variable domain reads GAGVSQSPRYKVAKRGRDVALRCDSISGHVTLYWYRQTLGQGSEVLTYSQSDAQRDKSGRPSGRFSAERPERSVSTLKIQRTEQGDSAVYLCASISPHRNTGVLFFGEGSRLTVL.

This clonotype came up many times. The chain is built from TRBV7-8 and TRBJ2-7; maybe TRBD1 (5 bases). Germline V gene sequence: CDR1 SGHVS, CDR2 FQNEAQ. CDR3 size: 16 residues. The V gene lost 3 bases and the J gene lost 6 bases, with 21 bases spanning the gap. For the CDR3, the DNA is TGTGCCAGCAGCTTTCCAGGGTCGCCGACCTACAGCGAGCAGTACGTC. It encodes CASSFPGSPTYSEQYV.

Concerning this clonotype itself: A junction end diverges from the germline sequence, so it may reflect a read error. The chain couples TRBV4-1 to TRBJ2-1; D tentatively reads TRBD1 or TRBD2 (6 bases each). Germline V gene sequence: CDR1 MGHRA, CDR2 YSYEKL. The CDR3 spans 16 residues. The CDR3 nucleotides read TGCACCAGCAGCCAAGGCTGGAGGGACACGTTCAATGAGCAGTTCTTC. Translated: CTSSQGWRDTFNEQFF.

V is TRBV7-4 and J is TRBJ2-5; tentatively, D is TRBD1 (5 bases). This CDR3 comprises 14 residues. Germline CDR1 and CDR2: SGHVT and SQSDAQ. V was pared by 5 bases and J by 9 bases, with 19 bases between. The DNA of the CDR3 is TGTGCCAGCAGCCCAAGGGGTGGCTACGAGGCCCAGTACTTC. It codes for CASSPRGGYEAQYF.